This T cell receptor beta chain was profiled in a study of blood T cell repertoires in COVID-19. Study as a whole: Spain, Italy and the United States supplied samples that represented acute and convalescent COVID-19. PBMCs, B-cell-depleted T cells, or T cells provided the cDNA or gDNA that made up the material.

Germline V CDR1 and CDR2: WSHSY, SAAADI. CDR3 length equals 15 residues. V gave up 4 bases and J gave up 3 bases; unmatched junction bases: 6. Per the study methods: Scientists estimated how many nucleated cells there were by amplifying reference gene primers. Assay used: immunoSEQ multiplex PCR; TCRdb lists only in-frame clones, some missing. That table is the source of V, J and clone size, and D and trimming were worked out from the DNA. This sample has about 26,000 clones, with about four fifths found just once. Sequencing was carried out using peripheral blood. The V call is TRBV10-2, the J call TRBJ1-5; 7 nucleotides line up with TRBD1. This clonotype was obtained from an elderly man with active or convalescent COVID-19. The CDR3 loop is CASSGGDSTNQPQHF. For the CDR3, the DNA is TGCGCCAGCAGTGGGGGGGACAGTACCAATCAGCCCCAGCATTTT.